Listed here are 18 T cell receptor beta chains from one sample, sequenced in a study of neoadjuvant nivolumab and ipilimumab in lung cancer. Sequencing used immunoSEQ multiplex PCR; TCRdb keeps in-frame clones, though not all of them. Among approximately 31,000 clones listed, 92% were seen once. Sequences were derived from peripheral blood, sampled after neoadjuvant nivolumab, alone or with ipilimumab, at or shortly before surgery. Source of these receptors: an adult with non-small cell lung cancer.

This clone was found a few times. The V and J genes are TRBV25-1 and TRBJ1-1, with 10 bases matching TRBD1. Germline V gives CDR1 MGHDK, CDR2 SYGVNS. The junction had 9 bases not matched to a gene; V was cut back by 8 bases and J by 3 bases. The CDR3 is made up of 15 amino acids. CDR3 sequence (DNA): TGTGCCAGCGGGGGACAGGGGCGGGGACACACTGAAGCTTTCTTT. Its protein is CASGGQGRGHTEAFF.

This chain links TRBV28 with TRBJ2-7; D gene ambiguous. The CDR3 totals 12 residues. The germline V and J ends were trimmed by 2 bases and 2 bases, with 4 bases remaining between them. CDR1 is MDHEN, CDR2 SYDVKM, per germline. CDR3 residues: CASSLEPYEQYF. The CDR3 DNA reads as TGTGCCAGCAGTTTAGAACCCTACGAGCAGTACTTC.

CDR3 in DNA: TGTGCCAGCAGCCCCTGGGGGGTAGGGGCAGATACGCAGTATTTT. Translated, it gives CASSPWGVGADTQYF. The rearrangement links TRBV9 to TRBJ2-3; tentative D call: TRBD2 (6 bases). V lost 4 bases and J lost 4, with 16 bases in between. The CDR3 loop spans 15 amino acids. The V gene's germline CDR1 is SGDLS and CDR2 YYNGEE.

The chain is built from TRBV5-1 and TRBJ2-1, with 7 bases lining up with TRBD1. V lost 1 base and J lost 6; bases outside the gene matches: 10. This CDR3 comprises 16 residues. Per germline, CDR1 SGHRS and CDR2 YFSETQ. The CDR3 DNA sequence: TGCGCCAGCAGCTTGATGGGGACAGTAGCTTCCAATGAGCAGTTCTTC. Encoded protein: CASSLMGTVASNEQFF. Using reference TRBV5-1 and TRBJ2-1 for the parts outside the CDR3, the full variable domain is KAGVTQTPRYLIKTRGQQVTLSCSPISGHRSVSWYQQTPGQGLQFLFEYFSETQRNKGNFPGRFSGRQFSNSRSEMNVSTLELGDSALYLCASSLMGTVASNEQFFGPGTRLTVL.

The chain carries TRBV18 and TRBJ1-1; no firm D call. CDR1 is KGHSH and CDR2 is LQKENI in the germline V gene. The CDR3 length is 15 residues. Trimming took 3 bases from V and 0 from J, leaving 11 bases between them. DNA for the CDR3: TGTGCCAGCTCACCGGAGACGGCGATGAACACTGAAGCTTTCTTT. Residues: CASSPETAMNTEAFF.

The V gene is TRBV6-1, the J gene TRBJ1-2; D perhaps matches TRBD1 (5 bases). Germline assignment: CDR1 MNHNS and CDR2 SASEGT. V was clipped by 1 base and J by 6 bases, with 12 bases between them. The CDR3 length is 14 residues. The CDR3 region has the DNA TGTGCCAGCAGTGAAGTCCCAGGGAGCGATGGCTACACCTTC. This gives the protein CASSEVPGSDGYTF.

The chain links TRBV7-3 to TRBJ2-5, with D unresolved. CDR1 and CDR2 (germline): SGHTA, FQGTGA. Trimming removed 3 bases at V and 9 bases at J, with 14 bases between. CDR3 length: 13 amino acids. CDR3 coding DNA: TGTGCCAGCAGCTTTAACATTGATTCGCCCCAGTACTTC. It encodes CASSFNIDSPQYF.

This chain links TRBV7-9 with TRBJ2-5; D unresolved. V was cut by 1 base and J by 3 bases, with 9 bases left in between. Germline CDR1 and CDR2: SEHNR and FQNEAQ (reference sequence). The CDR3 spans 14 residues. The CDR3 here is CASSLGGVKETQYF. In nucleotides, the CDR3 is TGTGCCAGCAGCTTAGGTGGCGTAAAAGAGACCCAGTACTTC.

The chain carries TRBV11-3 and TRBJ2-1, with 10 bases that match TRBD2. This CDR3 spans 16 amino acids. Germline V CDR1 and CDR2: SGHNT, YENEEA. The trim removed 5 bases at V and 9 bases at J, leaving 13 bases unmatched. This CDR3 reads CASSPPGTSEVTEQFF. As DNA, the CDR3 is TGTGCCAGCAGCCCCCCGGGGACTAGCGAAGTTACTGAGCAGTTCTTC.

The CDR3, as DNA: TGTGCCAGCTCCAAGGTCTACGAGCAGTACTTC. Translating it yields CASSKVYEQYF. V gene TRBV28 combines with J gene TRBJ2-7; D not certain. V was shortened by 8 bases and J by 3 bases, with 8 bases between the two germline ends. Germline lookup yields CDR1 MDHEN and CDR2 SYDVKM. CDR3 size: 11 residues.

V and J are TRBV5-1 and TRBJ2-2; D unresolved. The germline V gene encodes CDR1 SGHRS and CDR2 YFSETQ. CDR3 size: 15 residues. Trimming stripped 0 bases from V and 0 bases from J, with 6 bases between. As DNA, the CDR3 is TGCGCCAGCAGCTTGGTACAGTCGAACACCGGGGAGCTGTTTTTT. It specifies CASSLVQSNTGELFF.

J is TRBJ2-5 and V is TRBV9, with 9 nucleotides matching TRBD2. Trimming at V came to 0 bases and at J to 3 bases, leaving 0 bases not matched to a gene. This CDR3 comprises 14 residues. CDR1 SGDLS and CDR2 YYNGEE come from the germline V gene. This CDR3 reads CASSVGLAEETQYF. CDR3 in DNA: TGTGCCAGCAGCGTAGGACTAGCGGAAGAGACCCAGTACTTC.

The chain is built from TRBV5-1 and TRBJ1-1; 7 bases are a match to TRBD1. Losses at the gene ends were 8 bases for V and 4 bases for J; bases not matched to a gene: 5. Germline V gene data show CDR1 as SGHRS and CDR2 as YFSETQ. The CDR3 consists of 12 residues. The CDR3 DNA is TGCGCCAGTCGACAGGGAATCACTGAAGCTTTCTTT. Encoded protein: CASRQGITEAFF.

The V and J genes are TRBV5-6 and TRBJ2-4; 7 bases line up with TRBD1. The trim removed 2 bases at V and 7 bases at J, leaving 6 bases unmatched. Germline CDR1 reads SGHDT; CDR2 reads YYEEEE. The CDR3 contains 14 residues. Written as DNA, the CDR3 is TGTGCCAGCAGCTTAACCGGGACAGCGAACATTCAGTACTTC. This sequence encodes CASSLTGTANIQYF.

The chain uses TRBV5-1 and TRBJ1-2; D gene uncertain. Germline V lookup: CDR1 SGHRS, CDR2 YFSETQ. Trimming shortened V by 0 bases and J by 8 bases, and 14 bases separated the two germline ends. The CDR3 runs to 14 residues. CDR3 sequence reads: CASSLDTPPFGYTF. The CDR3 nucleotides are TGCGCCAGCAGCTTGGATACCCCTCCTTTCGGCTACACCTTC.

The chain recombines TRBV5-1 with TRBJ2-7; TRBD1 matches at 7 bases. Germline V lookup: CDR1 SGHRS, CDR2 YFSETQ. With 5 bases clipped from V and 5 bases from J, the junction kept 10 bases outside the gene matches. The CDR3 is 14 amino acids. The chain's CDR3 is CASSFTGAPNEQYF. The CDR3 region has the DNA TGCGCCAGCAGTTTTACAGGGGCACCCAACGAGCAGTACTTC. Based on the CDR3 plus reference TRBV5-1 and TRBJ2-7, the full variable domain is KAGVTQTPRYLIKTRGQQVTLSCSPISGHRSVSWYQQTPGQGLQFLFEYFSETQRNKGNFPGRFSGRQFSNSRSEMNVSTLELGDSALYLCASSFTGAPNEQYFGPGTRLTVT.

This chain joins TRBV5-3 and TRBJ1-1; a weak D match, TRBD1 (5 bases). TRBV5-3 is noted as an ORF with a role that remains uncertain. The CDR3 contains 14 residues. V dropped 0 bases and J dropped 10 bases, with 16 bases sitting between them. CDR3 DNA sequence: TGTGCCAGAAGCTTGGTAGGAGGATCCCAGGGAGCTTTCTTT. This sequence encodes CARSLVGGSQGAFF.

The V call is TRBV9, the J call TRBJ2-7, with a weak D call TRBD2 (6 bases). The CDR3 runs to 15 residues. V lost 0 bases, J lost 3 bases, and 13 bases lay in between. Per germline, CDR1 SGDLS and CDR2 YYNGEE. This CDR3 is CASSVDGWRVYEQYF. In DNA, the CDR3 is TGTGCCAGCAGCGTAGATGGCTGGAGGGTCTACGAGCAGTACTTC.